This T cell receptor beta chain was sequenced for a study of T-cell reconstitution after alpha-beta-depleted transplantation in children. This clonotype occurred many times. V lost 7 bases and J 4 bases, leaving 22 bases between the germline ends. Germline assignment: CDR1 SNHLY and CDR2 FYNNEI. This CDR3 has 16 residues. The TCRbeta library was prepared with unique molecular identifiers. One entry per CDR3 protein results from TCRdb running MiXCR on the PCR reads. The sample has approximately 93,000 distinct CDR3 sequences, roughly 8% seen once. The specimen comprised PBMCs from the stem cell graft donor, sampled from the stem cell graft. This chain links TRBV2 with TRBJ2-5; possibly TRBD2 for D (6 bases). The sequence was collected from a human donor who donated a stem cell graft to a child with congenital amegakaryocytic thrombocytopenia. The CDR3: CASKALGRSRGETQYF. The CDR3 region has the DNA TGTGCCAGCAAGGCCCTCGGTCGTTCGCGGGGAGAGACCCAGTACTTC.